The 17 T cell receptor beta chains below were found in one sample sequenced in a study of T cells in Graves' hyperthyroidism and ophthalmopathy. It was RNA transcripts that yielded the amplified TCR beta CDR3 regions. HTBI primers were used for first-round RT-PCR of the TCR CDR3. TCRdb recomputed calls from the multiplex PCR reads with MiXCR, one row per CDR3 protein. The data show hundreds of thousands of distinct CDR3 sequences, 38% seen once. Sequences were obtained from blood. Receptor source: a man between 18 and 35 years old with Graves' hyperthyroidism.

This clonotype came up a few times. The genes are TRBV10-3 and TRBJ1-1; 7 bases line up with TRBD1. From germline, CDR1 is ENHRY and CDR2 SYGVKD. CDR3 length equals 13 residues. The ends lost 10 bases at V and 6 bases at J; junction bases unmatched: 11. The CDR3 protein is CASSQGEPPEAFF. In nucleotides, the CDR3 is TGTGCCAGCAGCCAGGGGGAACCTCCTGAAGCTTTCTTT.

V is TRBV5-1 and J is TRBJ2-7; D unresolved. Germline loops: CDR1 SGHRS, CDR2 YFSETQ. The CDR3 totals 15 residues. The V end lost 0 bases, the J end lost 2 bases, and 12 bases lay between the germline ends. CDR3 DNA sequence: TGCGCCAGCAGCTTGGCGTCAGTTCTTACCTACGAGCAGTACTTC. It specifies CASSLASVLTYEQYF.

In this sample, this clonotype turned up a few times. The V and J genes are TRBV5-4 and TRBJ1-1, with no clear D. The CDR3 runs to 15 residues. Looked up from germline, CDR1 is SGHNT and CDR2 is YYREEE (reference sequence). V was cut by 4 bases and J by 5 bases, with 18 bases left in between. The CDR3 DNA is TGTGCCAGCAGCGGACCGCCGGGCGTGGGAACTGAAGCTTTCTTT. Translated, it gives CASSGPPGVGTEAFF.

This clonotype was picked up one time. Germline is not matched at one junction end, which may reflect a read error. The genes are TRBV7-2 and TRBJ2-5; 11 bases line up with TRBD2. The germline V gene has CDR1 SGHTA and CDR2 FQGNSA. The CDR3 has 17 amino acids. CDR3 coding DNA: TGTGCCAGCAGTCCAAATCCGGGACTAGCGGTGGGGGAGACCCGGTACTTC. Protein sequence: CASSPNPGLAVGETRYF.

This chain joins TRBV7-2 and TRBJ1-3, with D unclear. This CDR3 is built from 15 residues. Trimming removed 3 bases at V and 1 base at J, with 10 bases between. Germline V gene sequence: CDR1 SGHTA, CDR2 FQGNSA. The CDR3 loop reads CASSLGSGSGNTIYF. DNA of the CDR3: TGTGCCAGCAGCTTGGGAAGCGGGTCTGGAAACACCATATATTTT.

This clonotype was seen repeatedly, ten times or more. CDR3 bases: TGCAGCGTTGAAGATGTGCTACCCGGGGGCGGGCATGGCTACACCTTC. Translated, it gives CSVEDVLPGGGHGYTF. This sequence joins TRBV29-1 and TRBJ1-2; D is possibly TRBD1 (6 bases). The V end was cut by 0 bases, the J end by 6 bases, with 20 bases between. There are 16 residues in the CDR3. Germline loops: CDR1 SQVTM, CDR2 ANQGSEA.

This clonotype was recorded at least ten times. This chain connects TRBV7-9 to TRBJ1-1, with a weak D call TRBD1 (6 bases). Germline CDR1 is SEHNR and CDR2 is FQNEAQ (reference sequence). CDR3 length equals 10 residues. The CDR3 spells CAIGGAEAFF. Here the CDR3 DNA reads TGTGCGATCGGGGGCGCTGAAGCTTTCTTT.

This clonotype was found many times. The chain carries TRBV19 and TRBJ1-6; no clear D gene. CDR1 is LNHDA, CDR2 SQIVND, per germline (reference sequence). This CDR3 spans 14 amino acids. Trimming removed 7 bases from V and 0 bases from J, with 7 bases in between. The CDR3 nucleotides read TGTGCCAGTACGGGGAGCTCCTATAATTCACCCCTCCACTTT. Protein product: CASTGSSYNSPLHF.

The rearrangement joins TRBV25-1 to TRBJ1-6; 8 positions match TRBD1. This CDR3 region has 15 residues. Germline V lookup: CDR1 MGHDK, CDR2 SYGVNS. The ends lost 5 bases at V and 7 bases at J; junction bases unmatched: 7. Here the CDR3 DNA reads TGTGCCAGCAGTTTTCAGACAGGGGAAAATTCACCCCTCCACTTT. Its protein product is CASSFQTGENSPLHF.

This clonotype was counted only a few times. The chain recombines TRBV6-1 with TRBJ1-4, with 8 bases identical to TRBD1. Per germline, CDR1 MNHNS and CDR2 SASEGT. After removal of 6 bases from V and 6 bases from J, the junction contained 6 bases not matched to a gene. The CDR3 sequence is 14 residues long. CDR3 nucleotides: TGTGCCAGCAGCCGGACAGGGTTGGATGAAAAACTGTTTTTT. Protein product: CASSRTGLDEKLFF.

V is TRBV3-1 and J is TRBJ1-2; D unresolved. The CDR3 loop spans 15 amino acids. V lost 3 bases and J lost 4, with 15 bases in between. Germline CDR1 and CDR2: LGHDT and YNNKEL (reference sequence). In DNA, the CDR3 is TGTGCCAGCAGCCACCTCGACCCAATCCGCTATGGCTACACCTTC. This gives the protein CASSHLDPIRYGYTF.

This clonotype was detected once. One end of the junction varies from germline; a read error may be responsible. The chain links TRBV10-3 to TRBJ2-7; TRBD2 matches 14 bases. Germline CDR1 and CDR2: ENHRY and SYGVKD. The CDR3 spans 14 residues. The CDR3 DNA is TGTGCCAGCAGTCGGGGACTAGCGGGAGCCGGGCAGTACTTC. Translated: CASSRGLAGAGQYF.

A few counts support this clonotype. J is TRBJ2-7 and V is TRBV7-9; the D is unclear. The CDR3 is 13 amino acids. Trimming took 1 base from V and 11 from J, leaving 15 bases between them. The germline CDR1 and CDR2 sequences are SEHNR and FQNEAQ (reference sequence). The CDR3 nucleotides are TGTGCCAGCAGCTTAGAGGGTTGGAAAGATAAGTACTTC. Encoded protein: CASSLEGWKDKYF.

CDR3 nucleotides: TGCGCCAGCAGCCAAGATTCGGCAGGCGCAGCCGGCTACACCTTC. It specifies CASSQDSAGAAGYTF. V gene TRBV4-1 combines with J gene TRBJ1-2; D remains unclear. The V gene lost 0 bases and the J gene lost 8 bases, with 16 bases spanning the gap. The germline V gene encodes CDR1 MGHRA and CDR2 YSYEKL. The CDR3 contains 15 residues.

CDR3 sequence reads: CASSYSDNYEQYF. The CDR3 nucleotides read TGTGCCAGCAGTTACTCGGACAACTACGAGCAGTACTTC. The rearrangement joins TRBV6-5 to TRBJ2-7; D possibly corresponds to TRBD1 (5 bases). V was clipped by 0 bases and J by 3 bases, with 6 bases between them. In germline, CDR1 is MNHEY, CDR2 SVGAGI. The CDR3 contains 13 residues.

This clonotype came up many times. The chain carries TRBV10-3 and TRBJ1-1, with TRBD1 matching 8 bases. Looked up from germline, CDR1 is ENHRY and CDR2 is SYGVKD. The V and J ends lost 5 bases and 0 bases, in that order; junction bases with no gene match: 5. There are 15 residues in the CDR3. Written as DNA, the CDR3 is TGTGCCATCAGTAAGGGACAGGTCATGAACACTGAAGCTTTCTTT. As protein: CAISKGQVMNTEAFF.

This chain uses TRBV29-1 with TRBJ1-2; D not certain. The CDR3 has 11 residues. CDR1 is SQVTM, CDR2 ANQGSEA, per germline. Here the CDR3 DNA reads TGCAGTCTCGACCGGACGTATGGCTACACCTTC. Protein sequence: CSLDRTYGYTF.